The present T cell receptor beta chain was sequenced within a study of cytomegalovirus exposure and HLA in healthy donors. The CDR3 is made up of 15 amino acids. The J segment lost 5 bases and the V segment lost 6 bases, leaving 10 bases of the junction unmatched. The germline CDR1 and CDR2 sequences are SNHLY and FYNNEI. Method: immunoSEQ multiplex PCR; TCRdb's copy keeps in-frame clones and lacks some. The table lists about 110,000 clones, about 88% of them singletons. This TCR derives from a woman aged 18-30 years in good health and CMV-seropositive. The chain recombines TRBV2 with TRBJ2-5; 9 positions match TRBD1. Sequencing was performed on PBMCs. Here the CDR3 DNA reads TGTGCCAGCAGGAGGACAGGGGCTGTTTCGGAGACCCAGTACTTC. Its translation is CASRRTGAVSETQYF.